This is a list of T cell receptor beta chains from one sample in a study of blood T cells in healthy people across ages. TCRdb independently ran MiXCR on the 5' RACE reads; one entry per CDR3 protein. Of roughly 1,000,000 distinct CDR3 sequences in the sample, 25% are singletons; the top ten hold around 0.75%. These sequences were also reported in another study, on T cells of mothers and their children.

The sequenced sample consisted of blood. All receptors derive from a girl aged 2 to 10 in good health. Each CDR3 is given with its conserved first and last residue. The D gene is left open where the match is weak. Clone size, where shown, is once, few, many, or a class for clones that have expanded.

v_gene	d_gene	abundance	j_gene	CDR3nt	CDR3aa
TRBV7-9	-	few	TRBJ2-5	TGTGCCAGCAGCTTTCTCCCGGGACGCCAAGAGACCCAGTACTTC	CASSFLPGRQETQYF
TRBV2	-	many	TRBJ2-5	TGTGCCAGCAGTGAAGGTTGGGAGACCCAGTACTTC	CASSEGWETQYF
TRBV7-2	-	-	TRBJ2-1	TGTGCCAGCAGCCTAGAACTGGGTCGGAGCCTCGAGCAGTTCTTC	CASSLELGRSLEQFF
TRBV27	-	-	TRBJ1-1	TGTGCCAGCAGTACGTATATGGACAGGAACACTGAAGCTTTCTTT	CASSTYMDRNTEAFF
TRBV27	-	-	TRBJ1-2	TGTGCCCGCAGTTTATCGGAGGGCTACGGCTACACCTTC	CARSLSEGYGYTF
TRBV7-9	-	-	TRBJ2-1	TGTGCCAGCAGCTTGACTGACCCAAAGCAGTTCTTC	CASSLTDPKQFF
TRBV5-1	-	few	TRBJ2-7	TGCGCCAGCAGCGTCGACGGGGCCCCCTCCTACGAGCAGTACTTC	CASSVDGAPSYEQYF
TRBV29-1	-	-	TRBJ1-2	TGCAGCGTGAGTCGGCCAGCTGAATCCACTTATGGCTACACCTTC	CSVSRPAESTYGYTF
TRBV9	-	-	TRBJ1-2	TGTGCCAGCAGCGTAGCAGGGGACGGAGCTAACTATGGCTACACCTTC	CASSVAGDGANYGYTF
TRBV7-3	-	-	TRBJ1-1	TGTGCCAGCAGCCACGGACACTCGAACACTGAAGCTTTCTTT	CASSHGHSNTEAFF
TRBV4-1	-	many	TRBJ1-4	TGCGCCAGCAGCAGACAGGCAACTAATGAAAAACTGTTTTTT	CASSRQATNEKLFF
TRBV24-1	TRBD1	-	TRBJ2-7	TGTGCCACCAGTGAGTCGGACAGGGACGAGCAGTACTTC	CATSESDRDEQYF
TRBV20-1	-	few	TRBJ2-5	TGCAGTGCTATCCACCCGGGGGAAGAGACCCAGTACTTC	CSAIHPGEETQYF
TRBV6-6	-	few	TRBJ1-2	TGTGCCAGCAGTTACGGAGGAATTGCTAACTATGGCTACGCCTTC	CASSYGGIANYGYAF
TRBV6-1	TRBD2	-	TRBJ2-7	TGTGCCAGCAGTGAAGGAGCACTAGCGGGGGGGATATACGAGCAGTACTTC	CASSEGALAGGIYEQYF
TRBV29-1	TRBD1	few	TRBJ2-1	TGCAGCGTTGAAGGACCCAGGACAGGGGGGCGTGATGAGCAGTTCTTC	CSVEGPRTGGRDEQFF
TRBV12-3/TRBV12-4	-	few	TRBJ2-2	TGTGCCAGCAACGGGTTTGAACAGGGCGGGGAGCTGTTTTTT	CASNGFEQGGELFF
TRBV24-1	-	few	TRBJ2-3	TGTGCCACCAGTGATTTACCTAAAAAGGAACTGCACACAGATACGCGGTATTTT	CATSDLPKKELHTDTRYF
TRBV5-1	-	-	TRBJ2-3	TGCGCCAGCAGCTTGTCGCCGGGGACCGCAGATACGCAGTATTTT	CASSLSPGTADTQYF
TRBV7-9	-	few	TRBJ2-1	TGTGCCAGCAGCTTAGACGTGGGGGGTAAAGAGCAGTTCTTC	CASSLDVGGKEQFF
TRBV14	-	-	TRBJ2-6	TGTGCCAGCAGCCAACGCAGGGCTGGGGCCAACGTCCTGACTTTC	CASSQRRAGANVLTF
TRBV7-9	-	-	TRBJ1-2	TGTGCCAGCAGCCAGTGGACGGAAAATCTCTATGGCTACACCTTC	CASSQWTENLYGYTF
TRBV28	TRBD1	-	TRBJ1-4	TGTACCAGCAGTCCCGGACAGGCCTTTAATGAAAAACTGTTTTTT	CTSSPGQAFNEKLFF
TRBV10-3	TRBD1	few	TRBJ2-3	TGTGCCGTGACAGGGTCAGACACGCAGTATTTT	CAVTGSDTQYF
TRBV4-1	-	-	TRBJ2-1	TGCGCCAGCAGCCAAGGGCAGGAGTCCTACAATGAGCAGTTCTTC	CASSQGQESYNEQFF
TRBV6-6	-	-	TRBJ1-2	TGTGCCAGCGGGGACAAGTGGGATGGCTACACCTTC	CASGDKWDGYTF
TRBV6-5	-	-	TRBJ2-5	TGTGCCAGCAGTTACTGGACAGCTCAAAGGGAGACCCAGTACTTC	CASSYWTAQRETQYF
TRBV7-9	-	-	TRBJ2-1	TGTGCCGGCAGCTCTTACTACAATGAGCAGTTCTTC	CAGSSYYNEQFF
TRBV29-1	TRBD1	-	TRBJ2-7	TGCAGCGTGATGACAGGGGGCTCTAGCGAGCAGTACTTC	CSVMTGGSSEQYF
TRBV6-5	-	-	TRBJ1-2	TGTGCCAGCAGTTACTCGGGTCGGCAGGGACCCCCTGGAGACTATGGCTACACCTTC	CASSYSGRQGPPGDYGYTF
TRBV9	-	-	TRBJ2-4	TGTGCCAGCAGCGATTACGGCCAAATACAGTACTTC	CASSDYGQIQYF
TRBV7-8	-	few	TRBJ2-3	TGTGCCAGCAGCCCCATAGTTCAGTCCACAGATACGCAGTATTTT	CASSPIVQSTDTQYF
TRBV27	-	-	TRBJ1-1	TGTGCCAGCCACCCGAGAGGAAACACTGAAGCTTTCTTT	CASHPRGNTEAFF
TRBV12-3/TRBV12-4	-	-	TRBJ1-1	TGTGCCAGCAGTCATCGAGGGGAGGACACTGAAGCTTTCTTT	CASSHRGEDTEAFF
TRBV7-2	-	-	TRBJ1-2	TGTGCCAGCAGCTTAATTTCTCGTGGAGGTCCCACAATTATTTATGGCTACACCTTC	CASSLISRGGPTIIYGYTF
TRBV2	-	-	TRBJ1-1	TGTGCCAGCAGTGAAGTTCAGGGAGACACTGAAGCTTTCTTT	CASSEVQGDTEAFF
TRBV4-3	-	-	TRBJ2-1	TGCGCCAGCAGCCAGAGCCGGACTAGGGGGGGGGGTGAGCAGTTCTTC	CASSQSRTRGGGEQFF
TRBV7-2	TRBD2	-	TRBJ2-5	TGTGCCAGCACCCAGACTAGCGGAGCAGAGACCCGGTACTTC	CASTQTSGAETRYF
TRBV7-3	-	-	TRBJ1-1	TGTGCCAGCAGCTTAATGGGCGGAGGACCGGAGGGAGCTTTCTTT	CASSLMGGGPEGAFF
TRBV14	-	few	TRBJ2-6	TGTGCCAGCAGCCAGGGGTTCGGGTCAGGGGCCAACGTCCTGACTTTC	CASSQGFGSGANVLTF
TRBV28	-	-	TRBJ1-5	TGTGCCAGCTTGTGGGGGAAGGGAGGCAATCAGCCCCAGCATTTT	CASLWGKGGNQPQHF
TRBV28	-	-	TRBJ1-1	TGTGCCAGCAGCCATTTCGGGGTGAACACTGAAGCTTTCTTT	CASSHFGVNTEAFF
TRBV7-2	TRBD2	few	TRBJ2-1	TGTGCCAGCAGCTCTCGGACTAGCGGGCTTCAAAAAGAGCAGTTCTTC	CASSSRTSGLQKEQFF
TRBV28	-	-	TRBJ2-5	TGTGCCACCGCACGGGACACGTACCAAGAGACCCAGTACTTC	CATARDTYQETQYF
TRBV6-1	-	-	TRBJ1-6	TGTGCCAGCATCGCAGGGGTTTCACCCCTCCACTTT	CASIAGVSPLHF